This T cell receptor beta chain was sequenced during a study of blood T cell repertoires in COVID-19. Across the whole study: T cells, B-cell-depleted T cells, or PBMCs provided the cDNA or gDNA that served as material.

The table came from immunoSEQ multiplex PCR; TCRdb's copy has only in-frame clones and leaves some out. The sample consists of approximately 360,000 clones, roughly four fifths of them appearing once. The germline V gene has CDR1 SGHRS and CDR2 YFSETQ. The CDR3 length is 13 residues. Trimming took off 5 bases at V and 5 bases at J, with 14 bases between the two ends. Each participant's cohort was designated according to participant-reported clinical history. The sequenced sample was PBMCs or T cells enriched from blood (not recorded which). The gene calls are TRBV5-1 and TRBJ2-7; D unclear. This sequence originates from a woman aged 50 to 60 who had recovered from COVID-19. The CDR3 loop reads CASRPDTNHEQYF. CDR3 in DNA: TGCGCCAGCAGGCCCGACACGAACCACGAGCAGTACTTC. The entire variable domain, with the rest obtained from reference TRBV5-1 and TRBJ2-7, is as follows: KAGVTQTPRYLIKTRGQQVTLSCSPISGHRSVSWYQQTPGQGLQFLFEYFSETQRNKGNFPGRFSGRQFSNSRSEMNVSTLELGDSALYLCASRPDTNHEQYFGPGTRLTVT.